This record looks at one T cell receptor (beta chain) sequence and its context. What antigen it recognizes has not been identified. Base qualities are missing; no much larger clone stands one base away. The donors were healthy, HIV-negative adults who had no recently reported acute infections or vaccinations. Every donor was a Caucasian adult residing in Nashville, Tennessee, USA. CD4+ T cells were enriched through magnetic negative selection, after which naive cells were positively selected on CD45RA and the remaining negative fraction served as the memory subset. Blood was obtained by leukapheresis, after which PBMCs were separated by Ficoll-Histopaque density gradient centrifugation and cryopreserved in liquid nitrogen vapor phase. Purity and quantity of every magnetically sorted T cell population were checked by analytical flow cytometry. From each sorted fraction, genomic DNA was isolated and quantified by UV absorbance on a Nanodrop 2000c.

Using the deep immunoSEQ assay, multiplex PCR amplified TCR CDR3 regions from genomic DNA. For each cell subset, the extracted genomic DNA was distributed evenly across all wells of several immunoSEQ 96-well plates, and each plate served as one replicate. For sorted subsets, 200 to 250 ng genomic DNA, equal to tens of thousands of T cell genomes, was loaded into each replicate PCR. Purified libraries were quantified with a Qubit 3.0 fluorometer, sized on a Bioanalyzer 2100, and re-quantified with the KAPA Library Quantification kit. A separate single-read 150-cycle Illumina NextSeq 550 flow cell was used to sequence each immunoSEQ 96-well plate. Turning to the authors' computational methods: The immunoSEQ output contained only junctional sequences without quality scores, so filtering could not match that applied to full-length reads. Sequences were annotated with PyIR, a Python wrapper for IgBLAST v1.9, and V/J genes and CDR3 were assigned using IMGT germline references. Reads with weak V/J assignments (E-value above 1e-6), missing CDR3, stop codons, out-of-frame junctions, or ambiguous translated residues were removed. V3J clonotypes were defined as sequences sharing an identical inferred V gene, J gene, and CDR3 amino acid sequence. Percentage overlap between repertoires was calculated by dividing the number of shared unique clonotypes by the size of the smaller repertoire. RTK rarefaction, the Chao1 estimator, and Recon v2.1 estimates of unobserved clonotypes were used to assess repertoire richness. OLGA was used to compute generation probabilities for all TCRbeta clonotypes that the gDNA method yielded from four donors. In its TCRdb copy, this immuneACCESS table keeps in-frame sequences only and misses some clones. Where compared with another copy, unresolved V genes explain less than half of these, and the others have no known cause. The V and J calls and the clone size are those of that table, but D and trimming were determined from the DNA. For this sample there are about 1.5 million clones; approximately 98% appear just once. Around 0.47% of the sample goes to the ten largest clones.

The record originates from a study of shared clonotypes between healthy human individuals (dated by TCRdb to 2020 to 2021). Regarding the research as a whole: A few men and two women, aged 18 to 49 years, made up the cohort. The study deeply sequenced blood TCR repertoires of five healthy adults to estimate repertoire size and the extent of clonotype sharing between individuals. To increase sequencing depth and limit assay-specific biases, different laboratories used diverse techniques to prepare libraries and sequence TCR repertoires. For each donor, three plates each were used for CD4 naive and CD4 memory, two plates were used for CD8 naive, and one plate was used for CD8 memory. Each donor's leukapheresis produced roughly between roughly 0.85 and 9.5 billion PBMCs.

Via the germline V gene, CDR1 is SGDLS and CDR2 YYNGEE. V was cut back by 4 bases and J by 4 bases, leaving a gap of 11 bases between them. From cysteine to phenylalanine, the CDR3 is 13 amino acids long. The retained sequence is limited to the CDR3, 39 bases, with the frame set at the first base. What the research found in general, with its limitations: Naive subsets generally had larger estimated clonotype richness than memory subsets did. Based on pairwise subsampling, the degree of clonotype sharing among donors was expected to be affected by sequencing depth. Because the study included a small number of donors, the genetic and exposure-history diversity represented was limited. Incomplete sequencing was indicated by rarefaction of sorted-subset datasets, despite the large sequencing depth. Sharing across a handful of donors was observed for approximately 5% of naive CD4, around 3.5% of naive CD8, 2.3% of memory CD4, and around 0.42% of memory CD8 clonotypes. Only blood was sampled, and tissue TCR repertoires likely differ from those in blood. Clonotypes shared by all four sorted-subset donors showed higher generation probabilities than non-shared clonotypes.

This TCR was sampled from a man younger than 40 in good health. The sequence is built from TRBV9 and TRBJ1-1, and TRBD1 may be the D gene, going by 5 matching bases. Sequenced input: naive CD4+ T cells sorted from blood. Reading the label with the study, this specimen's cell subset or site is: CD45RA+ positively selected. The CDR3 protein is CASSTQGTTEAFF. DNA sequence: TGTGCCAGCAGCACCCAGGGAACCACTGAAGCTTTCTTT.